This TCR beta chain was sequenced during a study of HIV-infected children after antiretroviral therapy interruption. Across the study: All children had CD4+ count above 500 and viral load below 50 copies/ml. Weeks 0, 48 and 150 were sampled under continuous treatment. The study's findings and limits: By the end of treatment interruption, naive CD4+ clonality (Gini) increased.

The TCR library was built from RNA with a 3' RACE protocol and unique molecular identifiers. TCRdb passed the 3' RACE reads through MiXCR, listing each CDR3 protein once. The profile covers more than 35,000 distinct CDR3 sequences, with under 8% appearing a single time and more than 0.95% taken by the ten largest. Trimming stripped 1 base from V and 4 bases from J, with 17 bases between. The V gene's germline CDR1 is SGHTA and CDR2 FQGNSA. The CDR3 is made up of 17 amino acids. Treatment given: PENTA 11 planned treatment interruption arm or continuous ART arm. At least 24 weeks of at least three-drug ART, in children 2 to 15 years. On this clonotype itself: Antigen: not known.

This specimen consisted of CD45RA+ CD4+ T cells from PBMCs, pooled from several time points, obtained from a donor given antiretroviral therapy, either interrupted or continuous. This sample's subset: naive CD4+ CD45RA+ CD45RO- T cells. The receptor was derived from a pool of human donors with HIV. J is TRBJ1-5 and V is TRBV7-2; tentative D call: TRBD1 (6 bases). In nucleotides, the CDR3 is TGTGCCAGCAGCTTAGGAGGAACAGGGCAAGGAAATCAGCCCCAGCATTTT. Its protein product is CASSLGGTGQGNQPQHF.